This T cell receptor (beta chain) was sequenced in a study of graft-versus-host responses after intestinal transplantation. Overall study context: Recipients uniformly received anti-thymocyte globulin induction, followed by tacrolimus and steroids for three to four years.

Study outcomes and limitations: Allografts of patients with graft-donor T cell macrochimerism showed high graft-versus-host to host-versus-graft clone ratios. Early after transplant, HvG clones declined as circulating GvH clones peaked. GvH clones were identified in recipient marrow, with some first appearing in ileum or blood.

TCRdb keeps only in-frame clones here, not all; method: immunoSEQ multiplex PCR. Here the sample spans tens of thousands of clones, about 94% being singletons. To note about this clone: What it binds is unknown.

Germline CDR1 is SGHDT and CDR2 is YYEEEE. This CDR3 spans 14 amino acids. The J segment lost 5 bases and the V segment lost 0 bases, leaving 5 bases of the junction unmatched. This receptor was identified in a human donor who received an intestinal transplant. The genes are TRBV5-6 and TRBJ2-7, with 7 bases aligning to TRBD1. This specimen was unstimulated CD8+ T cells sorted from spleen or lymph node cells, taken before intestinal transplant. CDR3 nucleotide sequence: TGTGCCAGCAGCTTGGGGCAGGGGGTCCACGAGCAGTACTTC. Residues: CASSLGQGVHEQYF.